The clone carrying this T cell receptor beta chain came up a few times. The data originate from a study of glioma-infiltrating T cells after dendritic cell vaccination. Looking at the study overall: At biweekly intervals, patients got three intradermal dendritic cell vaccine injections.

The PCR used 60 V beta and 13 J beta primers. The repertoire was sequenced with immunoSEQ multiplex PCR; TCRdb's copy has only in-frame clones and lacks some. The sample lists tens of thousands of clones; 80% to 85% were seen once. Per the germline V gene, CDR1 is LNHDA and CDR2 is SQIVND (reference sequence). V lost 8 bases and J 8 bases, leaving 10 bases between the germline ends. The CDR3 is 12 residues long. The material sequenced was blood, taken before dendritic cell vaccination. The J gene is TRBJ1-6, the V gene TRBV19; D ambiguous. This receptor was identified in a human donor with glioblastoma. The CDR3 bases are TGTGCCAGTTCGGGTTCATATTCACCCCTCCACTTT. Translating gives CASSGSYSPLHF.